This T cell receptor beta chain came from a study of identical twins. The donors were all healthy and Caucasian. This clonotype was observed a handful of times. The CDR3 is 13 amino acids. CDR1 is LGHDT and CDR2 is YNNKEL in the germline V gene (reference sequence). V shed 7 bases and J 6 bases; nucleotides not matched to a gene: 4. One entry per CDR3 protein results from TCRdb running MiXCR on the 5' RACE reads. This table has about 920,000 distinct CDR3 sequences, 12% appearing once. The data also belong to a second study, concerning yellow fever vaccine responses in identical twins.

The chain couples TRBV3-1 to TRBJ2-2; 8 bases map to TRBD2. The clonotype originates from a woman aged 18-35 years in good health. The sample was PBMCs. The CDR3 DNA follows: TGTGCCAGCAAAAACGGGGGGGCCGGGGAGCTGTTTTTT. This translates into CASKNGGAGELFF. Full variable domain (rest looked up from reference TRBV3-1 and TRBJ2-2): DTAVSQTPKYLVTQMGNDKSIKCEQNLGHDTMYWYKQDSKKFLKIMFSYNNKELIINETVPNRFSPKSPDKAHLNLHINSLELGDSAVYFCASKNGGAGELFFGEGSRLTVL.